This section outlines one TCR beta chain sequence together with its context. Its antigen is unknown. Base quality data are lacking; no much larger clone is found one base away. This sample was taken from a study of T-cell memory formation after mild COVID-19 (TCRdb year 2021). Context from the whole study: TCR sequence clusters from the two donors were largely donor specific. Longitudinal TCRalpha and TCRbeta repertoire sequencing tracked T-cell clones expanding and contracting after mild COVID-19 in two donors. Two young, previously healthy adult volunteers made up the cohort, one male and one female. Overall study outcomes, separate from this receptor: Clones that contracted from day 15 to 85 showed balanced CD4/CD8 phenotypes, whereas a second wave of clones that expanded from day 15 to 37 leaned towards CD4+. The second-wave clones that peaked on day 37 were not confirmed to be SARS-CoV-2 specific. Contracting CD4+ clones turned up mainly in the CM and EM memory subsets, whereas EMRA was where CD8+ clones were enriched. Some responding clones were detected in pre-infection memory, suggesting pre-existing cross-reactive memory T cells joined the SARS-CoV-2 response. Only a couple of mild cases were covered by the study, and larger cohorts that include severe cases with pre-infection samples were considered necessary.

Sequencer: Illumina NovaSeq 6000. TCRalpha and TCRbeta cDNA libraries were built by 5'RACE with constant-segment primers, adding sample barcodes and unique molecular identifiers. Trizol reagent was used to extract RNA from every sample. Libraries were amplified in two PCR steps, with a second sample barcode and Illumina TruSeq adapters added in the second step. Sequencing of libraries was performed on an Illumina NovaSeq with 2 x 150 bp paired-end reads. In the authors' own workflow: The reads were demultiplexed and collapsed into UMI-guided consensus sequences using migec v1.2.7. Using mixcr v2.1.11, UMI consensuses were aligned to TRA and TRB V and J templates and then assembled into clonotypes. A clonotype was counted as expanded or contracted only when both edgeR and NoisET called the clonotype significant, with the noise models trained on biological replicates. For edgeR calls, the cutoffs were a false discovery rate-adjusted p below 0.01 and a log2 fold-change threshold of 1. PCA with hierarchical clustering of max-normalized trajectories of the 1000 most abundant clonotypes was used as exploratory dynamics analysis. Each responding clone was given a CD4 or CD8 phenotype based on the CD4+ and CD8+ repertoires, which had been sequenced separately. The public reads were reprocessed in TCRdb via fastp at Q25 and MiXCR, keeping in-frame beta chains. CDR3 protein duplicates are merged, each entry listing the most common genes and DNA. These V and J calls are TCRdb output, not the study's own analysis. This sample is represented by around 390,000 distinct CDR3 sequences; 16% of them were singletons. The top ten clonotypes cover approximately 21% of the sample.

Ficoll-Paque density gradient centrifugation was the method used to isolate PBMCs. V lost 0 bases and J lost 10 bases; the stretch between them is 17 bases long. Counted from cysteine to phenylalanine, this CDR3 has 15 amino acids. This entry keeps only the CDR3 DNA: 45 bases, framed from base 1. CDR1 and CDR2 were assigned from the germline V gene as SGHRS and YFSETQ. The clonotype originates from a man aged 18 to 30 who had mild COVID-19 (a few samples of this study predate the infection). The sample titles of this study are shuffled in the database, so cell type and time point are left out; the donor was told from shared clones. The sequencing input was PBMCs or a T cell subset sorted from them (not recorded which). Rearrangement joined TRBV5-1 to TRBJ2-1; the D gene cannot be named for sure. The CDR3 amino acid sequence is: CASSLAPSRGGEQFF. The DNA reads as follows: TGCGCCAGCAGCTTGGCCCCTAGTCGCGGTGGGGAGCAGTTCTTC.